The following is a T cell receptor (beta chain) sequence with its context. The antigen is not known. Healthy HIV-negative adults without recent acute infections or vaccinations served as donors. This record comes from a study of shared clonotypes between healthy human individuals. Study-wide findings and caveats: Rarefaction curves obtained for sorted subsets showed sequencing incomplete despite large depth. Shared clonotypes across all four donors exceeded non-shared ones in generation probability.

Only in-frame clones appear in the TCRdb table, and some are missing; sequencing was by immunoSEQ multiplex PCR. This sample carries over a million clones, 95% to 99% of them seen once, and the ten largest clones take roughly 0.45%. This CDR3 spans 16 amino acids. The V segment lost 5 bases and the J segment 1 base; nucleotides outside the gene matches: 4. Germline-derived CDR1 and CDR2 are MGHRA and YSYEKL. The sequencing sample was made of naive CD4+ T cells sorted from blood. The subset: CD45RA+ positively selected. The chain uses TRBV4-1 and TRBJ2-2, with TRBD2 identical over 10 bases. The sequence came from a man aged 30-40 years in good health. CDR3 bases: TGCGCCAGCAGCAGAGCGGGAGGGGTGAACACCGGGGAGCTGTTTTTT. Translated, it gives CASSRAGGVNTGELFF.